This record covers a single TCR beta chain. The sample comes from a study of T-cell reconstitution after alpha-beta-depleted transplantation in children. Researchers prepared the TCRbeta library using unique molecular identifiers, the study reports. TCRdb processed the PCR reads anew with MiXCR; each CDR3 protein has one entry. The sample carries 500,000 or so distinct CDR3 sequences, around a third recorded once. Trimming removed 0 bases from V and 7 bases from J, with 7 bases in between. Germline CDR1 reads DFQATT; CDR2 reads SNEGSKA (reference sequence). This CDR3 has 12 residues. This chain joins TRBV20-1 and TRBJ2-1, with a weak D call TRBD1 (5 bases). The sample here was PBMCs from the stem cell graft donor, taken from the stem cell graft. This TCR was recovered from a human donor who donated a stem cell graft to a child with aplastic anemia. CDR3 bases: TGCAGTGCTAGAGATCACAGGAATGAGCAGTTCTTC. Its protein is CSARDHRNEQFF.